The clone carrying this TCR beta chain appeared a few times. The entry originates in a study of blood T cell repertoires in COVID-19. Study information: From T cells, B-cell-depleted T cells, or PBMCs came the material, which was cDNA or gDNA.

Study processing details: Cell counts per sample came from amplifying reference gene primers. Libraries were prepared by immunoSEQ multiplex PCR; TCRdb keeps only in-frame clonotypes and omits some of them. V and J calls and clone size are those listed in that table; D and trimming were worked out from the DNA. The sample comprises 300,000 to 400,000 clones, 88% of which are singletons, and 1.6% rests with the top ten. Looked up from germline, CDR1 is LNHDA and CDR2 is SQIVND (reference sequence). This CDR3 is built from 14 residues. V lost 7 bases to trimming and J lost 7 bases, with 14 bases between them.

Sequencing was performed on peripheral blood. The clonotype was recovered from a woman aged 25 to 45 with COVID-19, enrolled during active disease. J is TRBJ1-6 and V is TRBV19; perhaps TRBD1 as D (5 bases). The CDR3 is CASKGEGSNSPLHF. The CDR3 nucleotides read TGTGCCAGTAAAGGGGAGGGATCAAATTCACCCCTCCACTTT. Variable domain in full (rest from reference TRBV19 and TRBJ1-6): DGGITQSPKYLFRKEGQNVTLSCEQNLNHDAMYWYRQDPGQGLRLIYYSQIVNDFQKGDIAEGYSVSREKKESFPLTVTSAQKNPTAFYLCASKGEGSNSPLHFGNGTRLTVT.